The rows below give T cell receptor beta chains drawn from one sample of a study of T-cell memory formation after mild COVID-19. TCRdb fed the 5' RACE reads into MiXCR, producing one record per CDR3 protein. This table has roughly 400,000 distinct CDR3 sequences, roughly a quarter appearing once. The sample consisted of PBMCs or a T cell subset sorted from them (not recorded which). These receptors all stem from an adult woman who had mild COVID-19 (a few samples of this study predate the infection). Cell type and time point are not known. CDR3s include the opening cysteine and the closing phenylalanine or tryptophan. The order of the fields is V gene, J gene, clone size, CDR3 length, D gene, CDR3 protein, CDR3 DNA. D genes are given only for firm matches. For some rows the clone size is stated as once, few or many, or as a class when expanded; others skip it.

TRBV20-1	TRBJ2-1	few	14	NA	CSAISGTPWNEQFF	TGCAGTGCAATTTCCGGGACTCCGTGGAATGAGCAGTTCTTC
TRBV2	TRBJ2-2	NA	12	NA	CASSMTTGELFF	TGTGCCAGCAGTATGACAACCGGGGAGCTGTTTTTT
TRBV5-4	TRBJ2-1	NA	15	NA	CASSLGDLGYNEQFF	TGTGCCAGCAGCTTGGGGGACCTAGGTTACAATGAGCAGTTCTTC
TRBV6-1	TRBJ2-1	NA	13	TRBD2	CASGSRAGDEQFF	TGTGCCAGCGGCTCTCGGGCGGGGGATGAGCAGTTCTTC
TRBV12-3/TRBV12-4	TRBJ1-6	NA	17	TRBD1	CASSFWTGGDYNSPLHF	TGTGCCAGCAGTTTTTGGACAGGGGGTGACTATAATTCACCCCTCCACTTT
TRBV4-3	TRBJ2-1	many	13	NA	CASSQDPHSGGIF	TGCGCCAGCAGCCAAGATCCTCACAGCGGCGGGATCTTC
TRBV12-3/TRBV12-4	TRBJ1-5	NA	14	TRBD1	CASTLRTGGEPQHF	TGTGCCAGCACCCTGAGGACAGGGGGGGAGCCCCAGCATTTT
TRBV7-8	TRBJ2-3	NA	15	NA	CASSEVELSTDTQYF	TGTGCCAGCAGCGAGGTGGAGCTTAGCACAGATACGCAGTATTTT
TRBV15	TRBJ2-5	NA	15	NA	CATSRDEWIGETQYF	TGTGCCACCAGCAGAGATGAGTGGATTGGGGAGACCCAGTACTTC
TRBV27	TRBJ2-3	once	19	TRBD2	CASSPGGTSGAWITDTQYF	TGTGCCAGCAGCCCCGGAGGGACTAGCGGGGCCTGGATCACAGATACGCAGTATTTT
TRBV4-1	TRBJ2-7	NA	12	NA	CASSQVMAEQYF	TGCGCCAGCAGCCAAGTGATGGCCGAGCAGTACTTC
TRBV30	TRBJ1-4	once	15	NA	CAWSPTGVTNEKLFF	TGTGCCTGGAGTCCCACGGGGGTGACTAATGAAAAACTGTTTTTT
TRBV12-3/TRBV12-4	TRBJ1-2	few	14	NA	CASSSYRDNYGYTF	TGTGCCAGCAGTTCCTACAGGGATAACTATGGCTACACCTTC
TRBV6-6	TRBJ1-2	few	15	TRBD1	CASTERDRDHYGYTF	TGTGCCAGCACCGAGCGGGACAGGGACCACTATGGCTACACCTTC
TRBV12-3/TRBV12-4	TRBJ2-5	NA	16	NA	CASSFGGGVHQETQYF	TGTGCCAGCAGTTTTGGAGGGGGGGTACACCAAGAGACCCAGTACTTC
TRBV12-3/TRBV12-4	TRBJ2-5	NA	16	NA	CASSSPTGRRGETQYF	TGTGCCAGCAGTTCACCGACAGGGAGGAGGGGGGAGACCCAGTACTTC
TRBV6-2/TRBV6-3	TRBJ2-2	few	15	TRBD1	CASSWDREDTGELFF	TGTGCCAGCAGTTGGGACAGGGAGGACACCGGGGAGCTGTTTTTT
TRBV6-2/TRBV6-3	TRBJ1-5	NA	15	NA	CASRPEGGSPQPQHF	TGTGCCAGCAGACCCGAAGGGGGGTCCCCTCAGCCCCAGCATTTT
TRBV9	TRBJ2-5	NA	16	NA	CASSPGATDIGETQYF	TGTGCCAGCAGTCCCGGGGCTACCGATATCGGAGAGACCCAGTACTTC
TRBV3-1	TRBJ2-1	many	16	NA	CASSQSLSRGGNEQFF	TGTGCCAGCAGCCAATCCCTTTCTAGGGGCGGCAATGAGCAGTTCTTC
TRBV24-1	TRBJ1-5	few	11	NA	CATSVDKPQHF	TGTGCCACCAGTGTTGACAAGCCCCAGCATTTT
TRBV20-1	TRBJ1-1	few	16	NA	CSARDLFQGGDTEAFF	TGCAGTGCTAGAGATCTCTTTCAGGGTGGGGACACTGAAGCTTTCTTT
TRBV29-1	TRBJ2-1	few	13	NA	CSVLSGPYNEQFF	TGCAGCGTTTTGAGCGGGCCCTACAATGAGCAGTTCTTC
TRBV4-2	TRBJ2-1	few	17	TRBD2	CASSQDLLAGGLDEQFF	TGTGCCAGCAGCCAAGATCTGTTAGCGGGGGGGTTGGATGAGCAGTTCTTC
TRBV15	TRBJ2-1	NA	20	TRBD2	CATSRDSLAGGRFAYNEQFF	TGTGCCACCAGCAGAGATTCCCTAGCGGGGGGGCGTTTCGCCTACAATGAGCAGTTCTTC
TRBV5-1	TRBJ2-1	NA	15	TRBD2	CASRSSGRPYNEQFF	TGCGCCAGCAGATCGAGCGGGAGACCCTACAATGAGCAGTTCTTC
TRBV5-1	TRBJ2-7	NA	15	NA	CASSLAAGPSYEQYF	TGCGCCAGCAGCTTGGCGGCAGGGCCGTCCTACGAGCAGTACTTC
TRBV10-3	TRBJ2-7	NA	14	TRBD1	CAISDAGQAYEQYF	TGTGCCATCAGTGATGCCGGACAGGCCTACGAGCAGTACTTC
TRBV3-1	TRBJ1-4	NA	12	NA	CASSQGGFKLFF	TGTGCCAGCAGCCAAGGGGGGTTCAAACTGTTTTTT
TRBV29-1	TRBJ2-3	NA	13	NA	CSGSKTSTDTQYF	TGCAGCGGCTCCAAAACTAGCACAGATACGCAGTATTTT
TRBV9	TRBJ2-5	NA	15	TRBD2	CASSTSGSSMETQYF	TGTGCCAGCAGCACAAGCGGGAGCAGTATGGAGACCCAGTACTTC
TRBV6-4	TRBJ1-4	NA	14	TRBD1	CASEPGQPNEKLFF	TGTGCCAGCGAACCGGGACAGCCTAATGAAAAACTGTTTTTT
TRBV2	TRBJ1-5	NA	14	NA	CASSAGVRNQPQHF	TGTGCCAGCAGTGCCGGAGTCCGCAATCAGCCCCAGCATTTT
TRBV4-1	TRBJ2-3	NA	16	TRBD2	CASSPRGTSGTDTQYF	TGCGCCAGCAGCCCCCGAGGGACTAGTGGCACAGATACGCAGTATTTT
TRBV21-1	TRBJ2-7	NA	16	NA	CASSKGTAFPAYEQYF	TGTGCCAGCAGCAAAGGGACAGCCTTTCCCGCCTACGAGCAGTACTTC
TRBV4-1	TRBJ2-5	NA	15	TRBD2	CASSRPGGTAETQYF	TGCGCCAGCAGCCGGCCGGGAGGGACGGCGGAGACCCAGTACTTC
TRBV4-3	TRBJ1-1	NA	15	NA	CASSQGGGTNTEAFF	TGCGCCAGCAGCCAAGGCGGGGGGACGAACACTGAAGCTTTCTTT
TRBV4-1	TRBJ2-2	NA	17	NA	CASSQELKGRYTGELFF	TGCGCCAGCAGCCAAGAGTTGAAGGGCCGATACACCGGGGAGCTGTTTTTT
TRBV29-1	TRBJ2-2	many	15	NA	CSVVGQNPNTGELFF	TGCAGCGTCGTCGGACAGAACCCAAACACCGGGGAGCTGTTTTTT
TRBV14	TRBJ2-7	few	11	NA	CASSHSHEQYF	TGTGCCAGCAGCCATTCTCACGAGCAGTACTTC
TRBV6-4	TRBJ1-6	few	15	NA	CASSDVVGANSPLHF	TGTGCCAGCAGTGACGTTGTCGGGGCAAATTCACCCCTCCACTTT
TRBV24-1	TRBJ1-1	many	13	NA	CATSDLLGVEAFF	TGTGCCACCAGTGATTTGCTGGGGGTAGAAGCTTTCTTT
TRBV7-9	TRBJ2-1	few	17	TRBD2	CASSPESGREGYNEQFF	TGTGCCAGCAGCCCAGAGTCGGGGCGGGAGGGATACAATGAGCAGTTCTTC
TRBV7-2	TRBJ2-1	NA	15	TRBD2	CASSQSGILYNEQFF	TGTGCCAGCAGTCAGAGCGGGATACTCTACAATGAGCAGTTCTTC
TRBV20-1	TRBJ1-5	NA	15	NA	CSARDSGGFNQPQHF	TGCAGTGCTAGAGATTCGGGGGGCTTCAATCAGCCCCAGCATTTT
TRBV20-1	TRBJ2-5	NA	17	TRBD2	CSAPKGTSGARGETQYF	TGCAGTGCCCCGAAGGGGACTAGCGGGGCTAGGGGGGAGACCCAGTACTTC